The entry below describes one T cell receptor beta chain. It has no known antigen specificity. There are no base qualities to consult, and no much larger clone falls within one base. Library preparation used 5' RACE. Sequencing took place on an Illumina HiSeq 2000. A universal primer binding site was added through template switching, and the final cDNA carried a unique molecular identifier so that TCR cDNA molecules could be counted accurately. First-strand cDNA for TCR alpha and beta chains was synthesized from specific primers in the conserved constant-segment region. To control for contamination, each cDNA library was double barcoded with a SMART-Mk sample barcode plus Illumina barcodes. Two successive PCR steps introduced TruSeq adapter sequences along with Illumina sample barcodes. TCR alpha and beta cDNA libraries were sequenced on the Illumina HiSeq platform with custom primers. The study's own analysis went as follows. Unique molecular identifiers were extracted from raw reads with MiGEC, and CDR3 positions were determined with MiXCR. Recombination models were inferred per individual with the repgenHMM and IGoR tools using an EM algorithm. Shared clonotypes were analyzed with the tcR package in R, and sharing was normalized by the product of cloneset sizes. Out-of-frame nonproductive sequences were analyzed to study raw recombination free of thymic and clonal selection effects. In-frame beta chains were kept once TCRdb had trimmed the public reads at Q25 with fastp and called clones with MiXCR. Identical CDR3 protein sequences are pooled into one entry, listed with their most common genes and DNA. The authors' filters were not applied to this entry. The table for this sample lists about 460,000 distinct CDR3 sequences; about 14% of them were counted only once. The ten biggest clones cover about 0.53% of the sample.

This entry is derived from a study of identical twins (dated by TCRdb to 2015 to 2016). Notes on the research overall: To test whether fetal clonotypes persist, the study used deep sequencing on TCR alpha and beta repertoires from monozygotic twins, unrelated adults of various ages, and cord blood. Replicate twin experiments were performed at different times using different library preparation protocols to rule out contamination.

Only healthy Caucasian donors were included. The twin cohort consisted of three pairs of female monozygotic twins, all aged roughly 18 to 29 years. Positive isolation kits from Invitrogen were used to isolate the CD4+ and CD8+ T cell populations. On the study overall, not on this receptor specifically: In beta out-of-frame sequences, excess twin sharing was weaker, because having fewer shared sequences lowered the signal-to-noise ratio. Compared with coincidental sharing between unrelated individuals, out-of-frame TCR alpha sequences shared between twins showed an excess of sequences with low generation probability. Zero-insertion analyses could be partly confounded by invariant T cells such as MAIT and iNKT, though diverse VJ usage argued against such confounding for most clonotypes. Because the same donors could not be followed over many years, conclusions were based on cross-sectional statistical analysis. Fewer insertions were carried by abundant cord blood beta clonotypes, a similar but weaker trend appeared in young adult naive repertoires, and no such trend appeared in memory repertoires. Recombination models systematically underestimated out-of-frame TCR alpha sharing in monozygotic twins but agreed with sharing between unrelated individuals.

These sequences were also reported in another study, on yellow fever vaccine responses in identical twins. As that second paper reports: According to the authors, the vaccine-induced T cell response in identical twins seemed to be partly convergent and partly specific to each individual. The study precisely tracked vaccine-responding T cell clones in identical twins.

The sample taken for sequencing was CD4+ T cells sorted from blood. The TCR comes from a woman aged 18-35 years in good health.

The base sequence is TGTGCCAGCAGCTTAGCGCCCGCGAGCACTGAAGCTTTCTTT. Its product reads: CASSLAPASTEAFF. Recombination joined TRBV7-8 with TRBJ1-1, with the identity of the D gene unclear. CDR1 and CDR2, looked up from the germline V gene, are SGHVS and FQNEAQ. The trim is 0 bases for V and 4 bases for J, with a gap of 9 bases between the germline ends. Measured from the cysteine to the phenylalanine, the CDR3 is 14 residues long. The DNA shown is the 42-base CDR3, in frame from base 1.